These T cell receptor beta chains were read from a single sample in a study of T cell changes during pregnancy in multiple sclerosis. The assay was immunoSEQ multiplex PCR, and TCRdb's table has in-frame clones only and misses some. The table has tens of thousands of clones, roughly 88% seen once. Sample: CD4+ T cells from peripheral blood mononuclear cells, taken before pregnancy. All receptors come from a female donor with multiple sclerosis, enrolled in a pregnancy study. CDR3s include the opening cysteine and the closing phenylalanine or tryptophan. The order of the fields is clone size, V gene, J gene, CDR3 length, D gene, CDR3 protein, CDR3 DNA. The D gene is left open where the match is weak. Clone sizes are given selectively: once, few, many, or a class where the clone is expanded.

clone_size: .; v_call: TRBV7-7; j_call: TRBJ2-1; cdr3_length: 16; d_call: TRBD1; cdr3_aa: CASSLGDRGKNNEQFF; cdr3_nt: TGTGCCAGCAGCTTGGGAGACAGGGGAAAAAACAATGAGCAGTTCTTC
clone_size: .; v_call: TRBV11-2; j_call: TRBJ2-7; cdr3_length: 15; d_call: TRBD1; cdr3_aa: CASSSRGQLGYEQYF; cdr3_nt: TGTGCCAGCAGCTCGAGGGGGCAGCTGGGTTACGAGCAGTACTTC
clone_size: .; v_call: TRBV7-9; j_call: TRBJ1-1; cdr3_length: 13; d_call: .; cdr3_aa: CASSLDSATEAFF; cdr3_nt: TGTGCCAGCAGCCTCGACAGTGCCACTGAAGCTTTCTTT
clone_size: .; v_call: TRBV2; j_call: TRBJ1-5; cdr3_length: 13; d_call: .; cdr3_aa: CASSGQPNQPQHF; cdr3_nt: TGTGCCAGCAGTGGACAGCCCAATCAGCCCCAGCATTTT
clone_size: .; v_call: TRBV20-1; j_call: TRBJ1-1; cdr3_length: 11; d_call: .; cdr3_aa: CSARRRTEAFF; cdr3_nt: TGCAGTGCTAGGAGAAGAACTGAAGCTTTCTTT
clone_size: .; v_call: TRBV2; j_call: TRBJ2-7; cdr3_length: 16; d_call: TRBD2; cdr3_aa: CASSGDPSGSLHEQYF; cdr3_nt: TGTGCCAGCAGTGGGGACCCTAGCGGGAGTCTCCACGAGCAGTACTTC
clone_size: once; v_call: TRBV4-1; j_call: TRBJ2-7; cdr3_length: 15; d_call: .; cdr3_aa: CAGSQGGAGVNEQYF; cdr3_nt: TGCGCCGGCAGCCAAGGGGGGGCGGGAGTCAACGAGCAGTACTTC
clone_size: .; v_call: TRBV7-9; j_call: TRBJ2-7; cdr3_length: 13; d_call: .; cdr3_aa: CASSSVVLSEQYF; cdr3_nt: TGTGCCAGCAGCTCCGTGGTCCTGAGCGAGCAGTACTTC
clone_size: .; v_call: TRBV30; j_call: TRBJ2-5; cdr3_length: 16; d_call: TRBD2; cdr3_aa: CAWAVGRTSGRETQYF; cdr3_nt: TGTGCCTGGGCCGTTGGCCGGACTAGCGGGAGAGAGACCCAGTACTTC
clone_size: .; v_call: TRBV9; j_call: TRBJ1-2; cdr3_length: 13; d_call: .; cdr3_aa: CASSARVFYGYTF; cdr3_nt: TGTGCCAGCAGCGCTCGGGTTTTCTATGGCTACACCTTC
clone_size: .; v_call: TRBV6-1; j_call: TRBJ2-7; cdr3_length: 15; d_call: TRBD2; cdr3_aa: CASSEALAGGREQYF; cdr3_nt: TGTGCCAGCAGTGAAGCGCTAGCGGGAGGACGGGAGCAGTACTTC
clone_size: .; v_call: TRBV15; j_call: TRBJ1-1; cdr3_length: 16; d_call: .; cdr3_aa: CATRKVGGILNTEAFF; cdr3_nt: TGTGCCACCAGGAAGGTGGGGGGGATTCTCAACACTGAAGCTTTCTTT
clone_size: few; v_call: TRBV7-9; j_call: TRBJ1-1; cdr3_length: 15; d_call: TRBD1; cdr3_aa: CASSSKNPGQGATFF; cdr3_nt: TGTGCCAGCAGCTCCAAAAATCCCGGACAGGGGGCTACTTTCTTT
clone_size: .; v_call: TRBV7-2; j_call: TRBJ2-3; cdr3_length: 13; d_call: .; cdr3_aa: CASSLAQADTQYF; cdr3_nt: TGTGCCAGCAGCTTAGCGCAGGCAGATACGCAGTATTTT
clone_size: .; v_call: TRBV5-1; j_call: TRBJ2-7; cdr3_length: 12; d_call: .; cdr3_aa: CASSLIPLEQYF; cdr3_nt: TGCGCCAGCAGCTTGATTCCCCTAGAGCAGTACTTC
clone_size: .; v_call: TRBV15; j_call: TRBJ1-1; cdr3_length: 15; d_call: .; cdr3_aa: CATSRGRQTNTEAFF; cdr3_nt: TGTGCCACCAGCAGAGGCCGACAGACGAACACTGAAGCTTTCTTT
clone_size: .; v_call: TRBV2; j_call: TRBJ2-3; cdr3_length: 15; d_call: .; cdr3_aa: CASRDLATRTDTQYF; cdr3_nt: TGTGCCAGCAGGGACTTAGCGACACGCACAGATACGCAGTATTTT
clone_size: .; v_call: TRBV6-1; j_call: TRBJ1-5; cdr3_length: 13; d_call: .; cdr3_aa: CASSEWGGQPQHF; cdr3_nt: TGTGCCAGCAGTGAGTGGGGGGGACAGCCCCAGCATTTT
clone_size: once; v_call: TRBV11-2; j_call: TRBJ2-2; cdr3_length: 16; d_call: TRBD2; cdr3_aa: CASSERTSGTGGELFF; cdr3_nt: TGTGCCAGCAGTGAGAGGACTAGCGGGACGGGCGGGGAGCTGTTTTTT
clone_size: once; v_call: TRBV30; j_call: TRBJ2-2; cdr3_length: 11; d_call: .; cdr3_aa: CAWSVLGELFF; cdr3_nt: TGTGCCTGGAGTGTTCTCGGGGAGCTGTTTTTT
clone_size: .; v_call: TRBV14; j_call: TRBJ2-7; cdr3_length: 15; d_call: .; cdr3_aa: CASSQDRKGAYEQYF; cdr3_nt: TGTGCCAGCAGCCAAGATCGGAAGGGGGCCTACGAGCAGTACTTC
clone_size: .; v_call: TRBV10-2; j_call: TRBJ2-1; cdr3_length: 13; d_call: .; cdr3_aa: CASIRQLSNEQFF; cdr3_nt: TGCGCCAGCATTCGACAATTAAGCAATGAGCAGTTCTTC
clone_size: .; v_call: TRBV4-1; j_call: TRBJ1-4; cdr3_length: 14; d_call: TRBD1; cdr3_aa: CASSQGTANEKLFF; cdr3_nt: TGCGCCAGCAGCCAGGGGACAGCTAATGAAAAACTGTTTTTT
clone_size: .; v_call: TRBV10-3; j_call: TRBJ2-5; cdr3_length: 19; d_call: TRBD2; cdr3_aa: CAISEGTSGKTGERETQYF; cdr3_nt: TGTGCCATCAGTGAGGGGACTAGCGGGAAAACTGGAGAGCGGGAGACCCAGTACTTC
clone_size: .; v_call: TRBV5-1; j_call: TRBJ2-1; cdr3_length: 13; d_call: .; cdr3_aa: CASRSTQYNEQFF; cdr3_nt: TGCGCCAGCAGAAGTACACAGTACAATGAGCAGTTCTTC